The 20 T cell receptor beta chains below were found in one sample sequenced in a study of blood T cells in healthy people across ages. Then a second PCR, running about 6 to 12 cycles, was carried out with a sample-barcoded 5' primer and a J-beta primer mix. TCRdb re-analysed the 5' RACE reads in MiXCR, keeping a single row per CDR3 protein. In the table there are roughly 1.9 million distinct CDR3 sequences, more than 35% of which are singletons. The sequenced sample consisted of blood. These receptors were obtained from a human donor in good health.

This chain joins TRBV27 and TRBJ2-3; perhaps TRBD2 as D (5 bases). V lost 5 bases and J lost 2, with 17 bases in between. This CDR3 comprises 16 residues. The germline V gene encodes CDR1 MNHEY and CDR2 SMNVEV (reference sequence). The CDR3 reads CASSPSLGDNTDTQYF. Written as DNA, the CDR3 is TGTGCCAGCAGTCCCTCCTTGGGAGACAACACAGATACGCAGTATTTT.

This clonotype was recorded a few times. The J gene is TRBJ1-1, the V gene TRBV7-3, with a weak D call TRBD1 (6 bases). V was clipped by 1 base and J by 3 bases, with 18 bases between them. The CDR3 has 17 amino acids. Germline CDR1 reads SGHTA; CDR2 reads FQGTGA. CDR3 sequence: CASSLIRGALRDTEAFF. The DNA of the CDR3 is TGTGCCAGCAGCTTAATTCGGGGGGCGCTAAGGGACACTGAAGCTTTCTTT.

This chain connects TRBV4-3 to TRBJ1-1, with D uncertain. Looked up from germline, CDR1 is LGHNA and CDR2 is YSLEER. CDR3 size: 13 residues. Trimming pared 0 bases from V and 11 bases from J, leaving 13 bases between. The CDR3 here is CASSQDTSGQAFF. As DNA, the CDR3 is TGCGCCAGCAGCCAAGATACATCGGGCCAGGCTTTCTTT.

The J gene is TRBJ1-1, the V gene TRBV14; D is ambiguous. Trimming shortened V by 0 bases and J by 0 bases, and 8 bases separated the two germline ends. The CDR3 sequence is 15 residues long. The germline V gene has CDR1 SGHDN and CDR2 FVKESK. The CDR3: CASSQDPVLNTEAFF. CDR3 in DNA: TGTGCCAGCAGCCAAGATCCCGTCTTGAACACTGAAGCTTTCTTT.

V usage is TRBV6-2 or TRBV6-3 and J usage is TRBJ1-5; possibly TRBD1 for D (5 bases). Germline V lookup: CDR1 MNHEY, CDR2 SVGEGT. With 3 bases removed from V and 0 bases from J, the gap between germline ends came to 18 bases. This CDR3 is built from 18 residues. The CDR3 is CASSYILLDTHSNQPQHF. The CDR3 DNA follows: TGTGCCAGCAGTTATATCCTCTTGGACACGCATAGCAATCAGCCCCAGCATTTT.

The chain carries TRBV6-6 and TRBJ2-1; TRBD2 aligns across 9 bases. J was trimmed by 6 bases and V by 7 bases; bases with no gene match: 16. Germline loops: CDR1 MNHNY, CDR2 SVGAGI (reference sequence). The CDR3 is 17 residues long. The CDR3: CASTASGGPSLGNEQFF. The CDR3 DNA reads TGTGCCAGCACCGCGAGCGGGGGGCCCTCTCTAGGCAATGAGCAGTTCTTC.

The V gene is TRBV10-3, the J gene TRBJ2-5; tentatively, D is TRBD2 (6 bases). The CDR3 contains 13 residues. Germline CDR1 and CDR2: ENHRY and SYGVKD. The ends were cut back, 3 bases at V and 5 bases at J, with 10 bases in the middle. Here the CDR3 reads CAISERGLETQYF. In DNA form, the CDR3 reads TGTGCCATCAGTGAACGGGGGTTGGAGACCCAGTACTTC.

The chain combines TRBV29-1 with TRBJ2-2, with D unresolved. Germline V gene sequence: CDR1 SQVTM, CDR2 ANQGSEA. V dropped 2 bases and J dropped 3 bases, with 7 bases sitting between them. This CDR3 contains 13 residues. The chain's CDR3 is CSVEFADTGELFF. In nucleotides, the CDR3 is TGCAGCGTTGAATTTGCGGACACCGGGGAGCTGTTTTTT.

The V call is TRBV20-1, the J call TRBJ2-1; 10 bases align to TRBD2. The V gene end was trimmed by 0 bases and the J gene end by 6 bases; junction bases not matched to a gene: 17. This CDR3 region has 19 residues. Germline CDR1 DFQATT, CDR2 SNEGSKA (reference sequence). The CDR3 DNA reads TGCAGTGCTAGAGATCGTAAGCGGGGGGGCTCTATGTTTAGCAATGAGCAGTTCTTC. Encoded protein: CSARDRKRGGSMFSNEQFF.

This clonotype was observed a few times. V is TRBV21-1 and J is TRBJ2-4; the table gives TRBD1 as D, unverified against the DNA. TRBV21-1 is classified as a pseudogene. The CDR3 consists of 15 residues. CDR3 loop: CASSGRGLAKNIQYF. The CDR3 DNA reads TGTGCCAGCAGCGGCCGGGGGCTAGCCAAAAACATTCAGTACTTC.

CDR3 sequence: CASSQGSGLVRAPLHF. The CDR3 DNA reads TGTGCCAGCAGCCAAGGATCAGGACTTGTGAGGGCACCCCTCCACTTT. V gene TRBV4-2 combines with J gene TRBJ1-6, with D uncertain. Looked up from germline, CDR1 is LGHNA and CDR2 is YNFKEQ. The CDR3 contains 16 residues. V lost 1 base and J 11 bases, leaving 18 bases between the germline ends.

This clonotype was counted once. Here the CDR3 reads CSATSLREQYF. As DNA, the CDR3 is TGCAGCGCTACCTCCCTCCGGGAGCAGTACTTC. The V call is TRBV29-1, the J call TRBJ2-7; D unclear. The germline V and J ends were trimmed by 7 bases and 7 bases, with 14 bases remaining between them. The V gene's germline CDR1 is SQVTM and CDR2 ANQGSEA. This CDR3 comprises 11 residues.

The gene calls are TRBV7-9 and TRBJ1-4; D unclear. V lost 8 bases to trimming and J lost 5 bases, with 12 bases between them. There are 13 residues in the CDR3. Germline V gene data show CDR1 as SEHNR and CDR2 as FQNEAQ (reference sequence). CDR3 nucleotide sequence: TGTGCCAGCGGATTGGGTTCGAATGAAAAACTGTTTTTT. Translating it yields CASGLGSNEKLFF.

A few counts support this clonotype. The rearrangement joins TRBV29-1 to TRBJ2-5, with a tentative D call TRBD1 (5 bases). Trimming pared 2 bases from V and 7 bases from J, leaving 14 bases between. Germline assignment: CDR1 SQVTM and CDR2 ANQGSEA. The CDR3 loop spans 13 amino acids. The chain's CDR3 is CSVERWQGGTQYF. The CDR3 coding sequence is TGCAGCGTTGAACGGTGGCAGGGCGGGACCCAGTACTTC.

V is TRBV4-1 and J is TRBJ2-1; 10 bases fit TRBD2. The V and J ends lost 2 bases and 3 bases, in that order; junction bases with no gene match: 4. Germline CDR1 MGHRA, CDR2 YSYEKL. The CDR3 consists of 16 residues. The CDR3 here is CASSQTAGGNYNEQFF. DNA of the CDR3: TGCGCCAGCAGCCAAACAGCGGGGGGGAACTACAATGAGCAGTTCTTC.

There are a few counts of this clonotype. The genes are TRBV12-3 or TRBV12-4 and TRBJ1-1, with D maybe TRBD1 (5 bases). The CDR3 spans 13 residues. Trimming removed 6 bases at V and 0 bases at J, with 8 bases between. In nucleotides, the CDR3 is TGTGCCAGCAGAGGGGTAGTGAACACTGAAGCTTTCTTT. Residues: CASRGVVNTEAFF.

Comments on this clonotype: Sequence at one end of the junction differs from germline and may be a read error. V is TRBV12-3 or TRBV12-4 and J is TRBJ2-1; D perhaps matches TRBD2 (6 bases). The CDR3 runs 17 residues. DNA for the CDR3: TGTGCCAGCAGTCCTGAGGAGCGGGTGAGCTCCTACAATGGGCAGTTCTTC. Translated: CASSPEERVSSYNGQFF.

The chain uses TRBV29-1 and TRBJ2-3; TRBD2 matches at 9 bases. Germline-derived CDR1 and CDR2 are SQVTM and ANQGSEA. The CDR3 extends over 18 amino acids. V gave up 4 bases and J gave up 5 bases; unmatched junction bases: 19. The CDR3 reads CSVGALSSGGLPIDTQYF. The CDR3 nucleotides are TGCAGCGTTGGGGCGTTGTCAAGCGGGGGGCTACCCATAGATACGCAGTATTTT.

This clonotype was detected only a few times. The DNA for the CDR3 is TGTGCCAGCACCCAGCTAGGGACATACGACACTGAAGCTTTCTTT. It is translated as CASTQLGTYDTEAFF. This chain connects TRBV7-8 to TRBJ1-1, with D maybe TRBD1 (6 bases). V was shortened by 7 bases and J by 3 bases, with 18 bases between the two germline ends. The CDR3 runs 15 residues. The germline gives CDR1 SGHVS, CDR2 FQNEAQ.

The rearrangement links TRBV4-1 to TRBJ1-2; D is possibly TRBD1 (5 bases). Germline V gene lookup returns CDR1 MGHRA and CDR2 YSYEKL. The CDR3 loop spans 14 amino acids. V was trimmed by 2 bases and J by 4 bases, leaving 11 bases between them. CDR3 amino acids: CASSQPGNSYGYTF. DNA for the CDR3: TGCGCCAGCAGCCAACCAGGGAACTCCTATGGCTACACCTTC.